This TCR beta chain comes out of a study of blood T cell repertoires in COVID-19 (dated by TCRdb to the early 2020s). Concerning the study at large: Samples from collaborators originated in the United States, Italy and Spain and spanned both the acute and convalescent phases of COVID-19. The material from the prospective study consisted of cDNA or gDNA derived from T cells, B-cell-depleted T cells, or PBMCs. Deeply sampled blood TCRbeta repertoires from subjects exposed to, actively infected with, or recovered from COVID-19 were included in the dataset. The repertoires were made available in a free public database intended to serve as a resource for research on the immune response to SARS-CoV-2. Samples came from the ongoing ImmuneRACE study (first 160 participants) plus 1,254 subjects from 6 global collaborators. The sample metadata nearly always contained a de-identified subject ID, COVID-19 status, age in years and sex. HLA class I and class II types, where available, came from metadata supplied by the sample provider rather than from assay-based typing.

The collaborating institutions used their own protocols to collect whole blood in K2EDTA tubes. For TCRbeta analysis, collaborator samples were shipped as frozen whole blood, as isolated PBMCs, or as DNA extracted from either sample type. The study at large found these results: How much clinical and demographic metadata was included differed by source and by participant, and the metadata was provided uncurated.

Unmatched junction bases come to 9, with V trimmed by 0 bases and J by 5 bases. The germline V gene (reference sequence) sets CDR1 to SGHKS and CDR2 to YYEKEE. CDR3 length: 16 amino acids, cysteine to phenylalanine. The read is trimmed to its CDR3 DNA, 48 bases read in frame from base 1. The immunoSEQ Assay, a bias-controlled multiplex PCR, was used to amplify TCRbeta CDR3 regions from genomic DNA. As for the authors' bioinformatics: The number of nucleated cells in each sample was estimated by amplification of reference gene primers within the assay. Sequence reads were collapsed and filtered to measure the absolute abundance of every unique TCRbeta CDR3 rearrangement. For each sample, productive Simpson clonality was calculated as the square root of Simpson's diversity index across productive rearrangements. Held by TCRdb, this immuneACCESS table contains in-frame sequences only and omits some clones. Under half of the omission traces to an unresolved V gene where checked; the cause of the rest is unknown. V, J and clone size are taken as reported in that table, and D and trimming were inferred from the DNA itself. Within this sample are 300,000 or so clones, with around 86% of them counted one time only. Clones ranked in the top ten supply 1% of the sample.

Concerning this clone itself: Its specific antigen is unknown. No much larger clone is present one base from it, and per-base qualities are unavailable.

This receptor was identified in a man between 50 and 59 years old with active or convalescent COVID-19. The receptor chain draws on TRBV5-5 and TRBJ1-1; 8 bases in between match TRBD1. Source material: peripheral blood. The DNA sequence reads TGTGCCAGCAGCTTGGTGGGCAGGGGGCGAGGTACTGAAGCTTTCTTT. This is translated as CASSLVGRGRGTEAFF.